This is a list of T cell receptor beta chains from one sample in a study of T cell clusters in autoimmune cytopenias. Reprocessing the multiplex PCR reads, TCRdb reports a single entry for every CDR3 protein and omits DNA. The ten most abundant clones cover roughly 29% of a sample with roughly 3,000 distinct CDR3 sequences. The material sequenced was peripheral blood. Every receptor here comes from a human donor with an autoimmune cytopenia or autoimmune hepatitis (not recorded which). Both conserved end residues are part of each CDR3. Rows may omit the clone size; those that give it use once, few, many or a size class.

TRBJ2-5	TRBV15	medium-sized	CATSRRLVQETQYF
TRBJ1-5	TRBV6-5	.	CASSYGTGNQPQHF
TRBJ1-5	TRBV6-1	.	CAISPGYNQPQHF
TRBJ2-3	TRBV5-5	medium-sized	CASSLGLTSTDTQYF
TRBJ1-3	TRBV13	medium-sized	CASSLGTEVLTIYF
TRBJ1-2	TRBV19	medium-sized	CASSIGDFLYGYTF
TRBJ2-7	TRBV11-3	.	CASSWERSYEQYF
TRBJ2-5	TRBV11-3	large	CASSLSSETQYF
TRBJ1-2	TRBV12-3/TRBV12-4	.	CASSLTGYGYTF
TRBJ1-6	TRBV12-3/TRBV12-4	medium-sized	CASSFSQRVNSPLHF
TRBJ2-7	TRBV29-1	medium-sized	CSVQGSLGSYEQYF
TRBJ1-6	TRBV18	.	CASSPREFRNNSPLHF
TRBJ2-1	TRBV29-1	.	CSVEGDGGAYNEQFF
TRBJ2-7	TRBV29-1	large	CSVELQERYEQYF
TRBJ1-2	TRBV19	medium-sized	CASSGTGYGYTF
TRBJ2-1	TRBV27	.	CASSLGLAGGGEQFF
TRBJ2-7	TRBV6-1	.	CASSERVASLYEQYF
TRBJ1-3	TRBV19	.	CASTPGSRSGNTIYF
TRBJ1-2	TRBV5-6	medium-sized	CASSFPKTAETGAYGYTF
TRBJ2-5	TRBV29-1	medium-sized	CSVETGRELAGGSQETQYF
TRBJ2-3	TRBV29-1	large	CSVIGQGGTDTQYF
TRBJ2-7	TRBV27	.	CASSLKGPSSYEQYF
TRBJ2-7	TRBV11-3	medium-sized	CASSLARWGRIEQYF
TRBJ1-2	TRBV30	medium-sized	CAWSVRTPARVGYYGYTF
TRBJ2-3	TRBV29-1	medium-sized	CSVERTGGSTDTQYF
TRBJ2-6	TRBV11-3	medium-sized	CASSHGTGGTGANVLTF
TRBJ2-7	TRBV6-1	medium-sized	CASSEWANPAYEQYF
TRBJ2-7	TRBV5-6	.	CASSLRGRGYYEQYF
TRBJ1-1	TRBV12-3/TRBV12-4	.	CASSPWGTRNTEAFF
TRBJ2-3	TRBV6-5	medium-sized	CASSRDPTDTQYF
TRBJ2-7	TRBV6-5	.	CASFGQSYQSGGPYEQYF
TRBJ1-2	TRBV10-3	.	CAISESAGVGYTF
TRBJ2-3	TRBV6-5	.	CASSRSGTPLSTDTQYF
TRBJ2-1	TRBV6-5	.	CASSLGTEDPEQFF
TRBJ1-1	TRBV30	.	CASSWGGGRTEAFF
TRBJ2-3	TRBV11-3	medium-sized	CASSPGPGLATDTQYF
TRBJ2-1	TRBV11-3	.	CASSEGLAGLFF
TRBJ2-5	TRBV19	.	CASRRQGKGHNEQFF
TRBJ2-2	TRBV19	medium-sized	CASSQGDRGTGELFF
TRBJ2-2	TRBV11-3	large	CASSLVTGGTGELFF
TRBJ2-2	TRBV19	medium-sized	CASRSGTGQVGAGELFF
TRBJ1-6	TRBV5-1	.	CASSLADRGNSPLHF
TRBJ1-2	TRBV20-1	.	CSARRGRDYGYTF
TRBJ2-7	TRBV19	medium-sized	CASSIAARGYEQYF
TRBJ2-3	TRBV18	medium-sized	CASSPPGADTQYF
TRBJ2-1	TRBV11-3	.	CASSLAGGPNSYNEQFF
TRBJ2-2	TRBV5-4	.	CASSLAVQWNTGELFF
TRBJ2-3	TRBV15	.	CATSRAQGSDTQYF
TRBJ2-2	TRBV29-1	.	CSVPKTEGAGELFF
TRBJ1-2	TRBV6-2/TRBV6-3	large	CASSDEGAYGYTF
TRBJ2-7	TRBV6-6	.	CASTEPDYEQYF
TRBJ1-5	TRBV29-1	medium-sized	CSAVVGRNQPQHF
TRBJ1-1	TRBV19	medium-sized	CASSISPGGTAFF
TRBJ2-1	TRBV30	.	CSSGTESYNEQFF
TRBJ1-3	TRBV29-1	medium-sized	CSVEVDRSGNTIYF